The 8 T cell receptor beta chains reported below all come from one sample, sequenced in a study of response to subunit inactivated influenza vaccine. TCRdb re-called the RT-PCR reads through MiXCR, storing one row per CDR3 protein. The data show about 520,000 distinct CDR3 sequences, around 7.9% seen once. The starting material was PBMCs from blood, obtained roughly 24 months after vaccination. All receptors come from a man between 45 and 75 years old who received an inactivated influenza vaccine.

This clonotype was seen a few times. V is TRBV20-1 and J is TRBJ1-5; 9 bases are a match to TRBD1. After removal of 2 bases from V and 6 bases from J, the junction contained 8 bases not matched to a gene. This CDR3 has 15 amino acids. The germline V gene has CDR1 DFQATT and CDR2 SNEGSKA (reference sequence). CDR3 coding DNA: TGCAGTGCTAGACCCAGGGACAGGGAAAGTCAGCCCCAGCATTTT. As protein: CSARPRDRESQPQHF.

This sequence joins TRBV28 and TRBJ2-7, with D possibly being TRBD2 (5 bases). The CDR3 totals 11 residues. V lost 6 bases and J lost 12, with 15 bases in between. From germline, CDR1 is MDHEN and CDR2 SYDVKM. The CDR3 nucleotides are TGTGCCAGCAGGGACTCGGTCAGAGTGTACTTC. As protein: CASRDSVRVYF. The full variable domain, its missing parts supplied by reference TRBV28 and TRBJ2-7, is DVKVTQSSRYLVKRTGEKVFLECVQDMDHENMFWYRQDPGLGLRLIYFSYDVKMKEKGDIPEGYSVSREKKERFSLILESASTNQTSMYLCASRDSVRVYFGPGTRLTVT.

The rearrangement links TRBV4-2 to TRBJ1-3; D may be TRBD1 (5 bases). V was pared by 2 bases and J by 0 bases, with 11 bases between. This CDR3 comprises 16 residues. Germline V CDR1 and CDR2: LGHNA, YNFKEQ. CDR3 loop: CASSQKRDVSGNTIYF. As DNA, the CDR3 is TGTGCCAGCAGCCAAAAAAGGGACGTCTCTGGAAACACCATATATTTT.

This clonotype came up many times. The chain is built from TRBV27 and TRBJ2-1; D gene uncertain. This CDR3 has 13 amino acids. Trimming left V 5 bases short and J 9 bases short, with 14 bases between. Per germline, CDR1 MNHEY and CDR2 SMNVEV (reference sequence). In nucleotides, the CDR3 is TGTGCCAGCAGTACAAATACGGTCGGTGAGCAGTTCTTC. It encodes CASSTNTVGEQFF.

The chain employs TRBV3-1 and TRBJ1-2; D might be TRBD1 (5 bases). V lost 4 bases, J lost 4 bases, and 13 bases lay in between. The CDR3 sequence is 14 residues long. The germline gives CDR1 LGHDT, CDR2 YNNKEL (reference sequence). CDR3 coding DNA: TGTGCCAGCAGCCGGCTAGGGGTCGGCTATGGCTACACCTTC. This codes for CASSRLGVGYGYTF. Full variable domain (remainder filled in from reference TRBV3-1 and TRBJ1-2): DTAVSQTPKYLVTQMGNDKSIKCEQNLGHDTMYWYKQDSKKFLKIMFSYNNKELIINETVPNRFSPKSPDKAHLNLHINSLELGDSAVYFCASSRLGVGYGYTFGSGTRLTVV.

The chain links TRBV14 to TRBJ1-1; weak D call: TRBD1 (5 bases). V lost 3 bases and J 0 bases, leaving 11 bases between the germline ends. Germline CDR1 is SGHDN and CDR2 is FVKESK. The CDR3 is 15 residues long. CDR3 nucleotides: TGTGCCAGCAGCCATGGGGGGATCATGAACACTGAAGCTTTCTTT. The encoded protein is CASSHGGIMNTEAFF.

The chain combines TRBV7-8 with TRBJ2-5; D may be TRBD2 (5 bases). The CDR3 totals 15 residues. The V and J ends lost 3 bases and 2 bases respectively, with 13 bases between them. Germline V gene lookup returns CDR1 SGHVS and CDR2 FQNEAQ. CDR3 DNA sequence: TGTGCCAGCAGCTTTAAGCGGAGCGGTCAAGAGACCCAGTACTTC. Translated, it gives CASSFKRSGQETQYF.

This clonotype has only a few counts. J is TRBJ2-5 and V is TRBV5-1, with D tentatively TRBD1 or TRBD2 (5 bases each). Germline CDR1 and CDR2: SGHRS and YFSETQ. The CDR3 is 14 residues long. The germline V and J ends were trimmed by 4 bases and 4 bases, with 14 bases remaining between them. The CDR3: CASSPGANVETQYF. The DNA for the CDR3 is TGCGCCAGCAGCCCCGGGGCGAATGTAGAGACCCAGTACTTC.